This passage covers 26 T cell receptor beta chains from one sample sequenced in a study of blood T cell repertoires in COVID-19. Clones were read by immunoSEQ multiplex PCR, and TCRdb kept only the in-frame ones, dropping some. This table holds 50,000 to 60,000 clones, 70% to 90% found once. Material for sequencing was peripheral blood. These receptors came from a human donor in a cohort sampled during active COVID-19.

The chain carries TRBV5-1 and TRBJ2-6, with a weak D call TRBD2 (5 bases). The ends were cut back, 0 bases at V and 2 bases at J, with 9 bases in the middle. The CDR3 is made up of 16 amino acids. CDR1 is SGHRS, CDR2 YFSETQ, per germline. The CDR3 spells CASSLAGIAGANVLTF. In DNA form, the CDR3 reads TGCGCCAGCAGCTTGGCCGGGATTGCTGGGGCCAACGTCCTGACTTTC.

The chain recombines TRBV18 with TRBJ2-7, with 11 bases that match TRBD1. Germline CDR1 reads KGHSH; CDR2 reads LQKENI. The CDR3 spans 15 residues. V shed 6 bases, J shed 3 bases, and the junction held 7 bases outside the gene matches. The CDR3 nucleotides are TGTGCCAGCTCGCGGGACAGGGGGATCAACTACGAGCAGTACTTC. Translated: CASSRDRGINYEQYF.

This clone showed up just a few times. The chain combines TRBV7-9 with TRBJ1-2; 7 bases are a match to TRBD1. Trimming cost V 6 bases and J 3 bases; bases outside gene matches: 13. The CDR3 extends over 16 amino acids. Germline CDR1 is SEHNR and CDR2 is FQNEAQ (reference sequence). CDR3 nucleotides: TGTGCCAGCAGTCACCATCACAGGGGATTATACTATGGCTACACCTTC. It encodes CASSHHHRGLYYGYTF. The variable domain in full, completed from reference TRBV7-9 and TRBJ1-2, reads DTGVSQNPRHKITKRGQNVTFRCDPISEHNRLYWYRQTLGQGPEFLTYFQNEAQLEKSRLLSDRFSAERPKGSFSTLEIQRTEQGDSAMYLCASSHHHRGLYYGYTFGSGTRLTVV.

The CDR3 here is CASLVTSRPSGTQYF. CDR3 bases: TGTGCCAGCCTCGTTACTAGCCGACCTTCTGGTACGCAGTATTTT. The rearrangement joins TRBV5-6 to TRBJ2-3, with D possibly being TRBD2 (6 bases). V gave up 7 bases and J gave up 8 bases, with 23 bases separating them. Per the germline V gene, CDR1 is SGHDT and CDR2 is YYEEEE. The CDR3 sequence is 15 residues long.

V usage is TRBV7-2 and J usage is TRBJ2-6, with 7 bases lining up with TRBD1. The trim removed 2 bases at V and 4 bases at J, leaving 14 bases unmatched. Germline lookup yields CDR1 SGHTA and CDR2 FQGNSA. CDR3 length: 19 residues. CDR3 bases: TGTGCCAGCAGCTTACCAACGCAACGACAGGGACGCGGGGCCAACGTCCTGACTTTC. It yields the protein CASSLPTQRQGRGANVLTF.

The V and J genes are TRBV28 and TRBJ1-1; D possibly corresponds to TRBD1 (5 bases). Germline V CDR1 and CDR2: MDHEN, SYDVKM. The V and J ends lost 5 bases and 10 bases respectively, with 14 bases between them. CDR3 length equals 12 residues. The CDR3, as DNA: TGTGCCAGCAGTGGGGCAGGCTTCGGAGCTTTCTTT. Residues: CASSGAGFGAFF.

The chain carries TRBV19 and TRBJ2-1; TRBD2 aligns across 11 bases. Germline V lookup: CDR1 LNHDA, CDR2 SQIVND (reference sequence). There are 17 residues in the CDR3. The V and J ends lost 1 base and 8 bases, in that order; junction bases with no gene match: 10. In DNA form, the CDR3 reads TGTGCCAGTAGTATAGCCATAGCGGGAGGGCTATCCTATGAGCAGTTCTTC. Protein sequence: CASSIAIAGGLSYEQFF.

The V call is TRBV5-4, the J call TRBJ2-1, with 7 bases matching TRBD2. The CDR3 runs to 16 residues. J lost 2 bases, V lost 2 bases, and 7 bases had no gene match. Per the germline V gene, CDR1 is SGHNT and CDR2 is YYREEE (reference sequence). The CDR3 spells CASSFIGRKTYNEQFF. The CDR3 nucleotides are TGTGCCAGCAGCTTTATCGGGAGGAAGACCTACAATGAGCAGTTCTTC. Complete variable domain (other parts from reference TRBV5-4 and TRBJ2-1): ETGVTQSPTHLIKTRGQQVTLRCSSQSGHNTVSWYQQALGQGPQFIFQYYREEENGRGNFPPRFSGLQFPNYSSELNVNALELDDSALYLCASSFIGRKTYNEQFFGPGTRLTVL.

The chain is built from TRBV6-2 or TRBV6-3 and TRBJ2-5, with D possibly being TRBD1 (5 bases). The CDR3 contains 15 residues. V was pared by 5 bases and J by 3 bases, with 16 bases between. In germline, CDR1 is MNHEY, CDR2 SVGEGT. CDR3: CASSPGWGPEETQYF. CDR3 DNA sequence: TGTGCCAGCAGTCCAGGCTGGGGCCCCGAAGAGACCCAGTACTTC.

The CDR3 DNA sequence: TGTGCCAGCAGCCCCGGGACTGTGCGCGGGGAGCAGTACTTC. It is translated as CASSPGTVRGEQYF. The gene calls are TRBV7-3 and TRBJ2-7; D possibly corresponds to TRBD2 (6 bases). From germline, CDR1 is SGHTA and CDR2 FQGTGA. V lost 5 bases to trimming and J lost 7 bases, with 18 bases between them. This CDR3 comprises 14 residues.

V usage is TRBV18 and J usage is TRBJ2-4; TRBD1 matches 8 bases. Germline CDR1 is KGHSH and CDR2 is LQKENI. This CDR3 is built from 16 residues. V was clipped by 5 bases and J by 2 bases; unmatched bases: 8. The CDR3 spells CASSIGQGGSKNIQYF. The CDR3 DNA reads TGTGCCAGCTCAATTGGACAGGGTGGGTCCAAAAACATTCAGTACTTC.

This chain joins TRBV5-1 and TRBJ2-1; 10 bases agree with TRBD2. V gave up 4 bases and J gave up 9 bases; unmatched junction bases: 10. The V gene's germline CDR1 is SGHRS and CDR2 YFSETQ. The CDR3 has 15 amino acids. The CDR3 bases are TGCGCCAGCAGCCCTTCCGGGACTAGCGAGGTTGAGCAGTTCTTC. It specifies CASSPSGTSEVEQFF.

DNA of the CDR3: TGTGCCAGCTCACCTCGGGACAGGGTGGATGGCTACACCTTC. It codes for CASSPRDRVDGYTF. The J gene is TRBJ1-2, the V gene TRBV18, with 9 bases matching TRBD1. Trimming cost V 3 bases and J 6 bases; bases outside gene matches: 5. CDR1 and CDR2 (germline): KGHSH, LQKENI. This CDR3 region has 14 residues.

V gene TRBV7-9 combines with J gene TRBJ2-7; D might be TRBD2 (6 bases). CDR3 length: 14 amino acids. Germline CDR1 reads SEHNR; CDR2 reads FQNEAQ (reference sequence). V shed 1 base and J shed 2 bases, with 9 bases lying between them. CDR3 residues: CASSLDGGTYEQYF. In DNA form, the CDR3 reads TGTGCCAGCAGCTTAGACGGCGGGACCTACGAGCAGTACTTC.

This clone was seen a few times. The rearrangement uses TRBV9 and TRBJ2-3; 9 bases are a match to TRBD2. With V trimmed by 3 bases and J by 1 base, 3 bases remained unmatched. Germline CDR1 is SGDLS and CDR2 is YYNGEE. The CDR3 sequence is 15 residues long. CDR3 loop: CASSGSSGGTDTQYF. For the CDR3, the DNA is TGTGCCAGCAGCGGATCTAGCGGGGGCACAGATACGCAGTATTTT.

V is TRBV4-2 and J is TRBJ2-7; 14 bases align to TRBD2. The CDR3 has 16 amino acids. Looked up from germline, CDR1 is LGHNA and CDR2 is YNFKEQ. Trimming removed 2 bases from V and 7 bases from J; junction bases left unmatched: 7. In DNA, the CDR3 is TGTGCCAGCAGCCAACGACTAGCGGGAGGGCCTGGAGAGCAGTACTTC. Its protein product is CASSQRLAGGPGEQYF.

The chain couples TRBV5-1 to TRBJ2-1; 7 positions match TRBD2. Trimming took 4 bases from V and 0 from J; bases not matched to a gene: 7. The germline V gene has CDR1 SGHRS and CDR2 YFSETQ. The CDR3 loop spans 16 amino acids. CDR3 sequence reads: CASSRSSGSSYNEQFF. The CDR3 DNA reads as TGCGCCAGCAGCCGTTCTAGCGGAAGCTCCTACAATGAGCAGTTCTTC. The complete variable domain, with remaining parts taken from reference TRBV5-1 and TRBJ2-1, reads KAGVTQTPRYLIKTRGQQVTLSCSPISGHRSVSWYQQTPGQGLQFLFEYFSETQRNKGNFPGRFSGRQFSNSRSEMNVSTLELGDSALYLCASSRSSGSSYNEQFFGPGTRLTVL.

The gene calls are TRBV5-5 and TRBJ2-5; 10 nucleotides agree with TRBD1. Germline V gene lookup returns CDR1 SGHKS and CDR2 YYEKEE (reference sequence). The CDR3 loop spans 15 amino acids. V lost 2 bases and J lost 5; bases outside the gene matches: 6. The CDR3: CASSFDRGRVETQYF. For the CDR3, the DNA is TGTGCCAGCAGCTTCGACAGGGGGCGTGTGGAGACCCAGTACTTC.

The CDR3 sequence is CASSLAGGSSQPQHF. As DNA, the CDR3 is TGTGCCAGCAGCTTAGCGGGGGGGTCGTCCCAGCCCCAGCATTTT. This chain connects TRBV7-8 to TRBJ1-5, with D possibly being TRBD1 (5 bases). The CDR3 is 15 residues long. V was shortened by 0 bases and J by 7 bases, with 13 bases between the two germline ends. Germline V gene lookup returns CDR1 SGHVS and CDR2 FQNEAQ.

This clone came up once. J is TRBJ1-1 and V is TRBV6-5, with D perhaps matching TRBD1 (6 bases). The germline gives CDR1 MNHEY, CDR2 SVGAGI. Trimming left V 3 bases short and J 4 bases short, with 15 bases between. This CDR3 contains 15 residues. The CDR3 is CASSYRGAGTTEAFF. Here the CDR3 DNA reads TGTGCCAGCAGTTATCGGGGGGCAGGGACCACTGAAGCTTTCTTT.

This clone was detected only once. The J gene is TRBJ2-2, the V gene TRBV18; D gene ambiguous. The CDR3 is made up of 14 amino acids. Trimming stripped 2 bases from V and 4 bases from J, with 8 bases between. Germline loops: CDR1 KGHSH, CDR2 LQKENI. The CDR3: CASSPSLSTGELFF. The CDR3 region has the DNA TGTGCCAGCTCACCATCTCTGAGCACCGGGGAGCTGTTTTTT.

The chain has TRBV27 and TRBJ2-1, with 8 bases matching TRBD2. Germline trimming cut 4 bases from V and 6 bases from J; bases unmatched to any gene: 14. CDR3 length: 17 amino acids. Germline CDR1 is MNHEY and CDR2 is SMNVEV (reference sequence). The DNA of the CDR3 is TGTGCCAGCAGTTCTTGGGCGGGAGGATTTAATCTCAATGAGCAGTTCTTC. Encoded protein: CASSSWAGGFNLNEQFF.

V gene TRBV5-1 combines with J gene TRBJ1-2; 7 nucleotides agree with TRBD1. Trimming took 0 bases from V and 4 from J; bases not matched to a gene: 6. The CDR3 is 15 amino acids. The germline CDR1 and CDR2 sequences are SGHRS and YFSETQ. The CDR3 DNA reads TGCGCCAGCAGCTTGGCCTTACAGGGGCCCTATGGCTACACCTTC. This translates into CASSLALQGPYGYTF.

The genes are TRBV5-1 and TRBJ2-7; 9 bases line up with TRBD1. The J segment lost 5 bases and the V segment lost 2 bases, leaving 5 bases of the junction unmatched. Germline V lookup: CDR1 SGHRS, CDR2 YFSETQ. This CDR3 has 14 residues. CDR3 in DNA: TGCGCCAGCAGCTTTACAGGGGGCATAAACGAGCAGTACTTC. Protein product: CASSFTGGINEQYF.

V is TRBV7-2 and J is TRBJ2-7; 9 positions match TRBD1. In germline, CDR1 is SGHTA, CDR2 FQGNSA. The CDR3 totals 16 residues. V lost 5 bases, J lost 2 bases, and 10 bases stayed unmatched. CDR3 protein: CASSLDFGTGTYEQYF. Written as DNA, the CDR3 is TGTGCCAGCAGCCTAGACTTCGGGACAGGGACCTACGAGCAGTACTTC.

This chain joins TRBV7-9 and TRBJ1-5; TRBD1 matches at 10 bases. The germline CDR1 and CDR2 sequences are SEHNR and FQNEAQ (reference sequence). V lost 6 bases and J lost 5; bases outside the gene matches: 7. CDR3 size: 15 residues. The CDR3 nucleotides are TGTGCCAGCAGTCGGGGTGGGACAGGGGATCAGCCCCAGCATTTT. Its protein product is CASSRGGTGDQPQHF.